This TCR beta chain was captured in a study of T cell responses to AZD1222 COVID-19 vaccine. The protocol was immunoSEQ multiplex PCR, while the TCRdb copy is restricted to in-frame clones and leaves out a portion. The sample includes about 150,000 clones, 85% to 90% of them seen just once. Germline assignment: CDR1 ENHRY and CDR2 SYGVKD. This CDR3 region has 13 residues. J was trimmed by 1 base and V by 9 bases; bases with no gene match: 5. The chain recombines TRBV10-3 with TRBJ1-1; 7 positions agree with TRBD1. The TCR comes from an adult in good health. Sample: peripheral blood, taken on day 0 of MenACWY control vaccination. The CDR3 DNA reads TGTGCCATTGCGACAGGGACGAACACTGAAGCTTTCTTT. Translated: CAIATGTNTEAFF.